The clone carrying this T cell receptor (beta chain) appeared many times. V lost 0 bases and J lost 3, with 10 bases in between. CDR1 is LGHNA, CDR2 YNFKEQ, per germline. The CDR3 is 15 amino acids. This sample is part of a study of glioma-infiltrating T cells. The iRepertoire nested amplicon-rescue multiplex PCR amplified TCR alpha and beta CDR3s from RNA. TCRdb ran MiXCR on the multiplex PCR reads and lists one entry per CDR3 protein. The sample yields 150,000 to 200,000 distinct CDR3 sequences, more than 35% seen once. V and J are TRBV4-2 and TRBJ2-3; D not certain. This TCR came from a human donor with low-grade glioma or glioblastoma, undergoing nonglioma brain surgery, or in good health (not recorded which). The source material was glioma tissue, nonneoplastic brain tissue, or PBMCs (not recorded which). Written as DNA, the CDR3 is TGTGCCAGCAGCCAAGATCCGGGTATGACAGATACGCAGTATTTT. Protein: CASSQDPGMTDTQYF.